The clone carrying this T cell receptor beta chain has at least ten counts. Antigen specificity is unknown. One entry per CDR3 protein, called by TCRdb with MiXCR from the 5' RACE reads. The sample has 150,000 or so distinct CDR3 sequences, under 4.5% seen once. This record comes from a study of identical twins. Findings and caveats of the study: Excess sharing by twins proved weaker in beta out-of-frame sequences. It was out-of-frame TCR alpha sharing in monozygotic twins that models underestimated.

Germline CDR1 and CDR2: MGHRA and YSYEKL. Trimming stripped 3 bases from V and 8 bases from J, with 17 bases between. This CDR3 is built from 15 residues. The chain joins TRBV4-1 to TRBJ2-1, with D unresolved. Source material: memory T cells sorted from blood. The clonotype was recovered from a man aged 18 to 29 in good health. The CDR3 loop is CASSHPKLGWDEQFF. DNA of the CDR3: TGCGCCAGCAGCCACCCCAAACTGGGTTGGGATGAGCAGTTCTTC.